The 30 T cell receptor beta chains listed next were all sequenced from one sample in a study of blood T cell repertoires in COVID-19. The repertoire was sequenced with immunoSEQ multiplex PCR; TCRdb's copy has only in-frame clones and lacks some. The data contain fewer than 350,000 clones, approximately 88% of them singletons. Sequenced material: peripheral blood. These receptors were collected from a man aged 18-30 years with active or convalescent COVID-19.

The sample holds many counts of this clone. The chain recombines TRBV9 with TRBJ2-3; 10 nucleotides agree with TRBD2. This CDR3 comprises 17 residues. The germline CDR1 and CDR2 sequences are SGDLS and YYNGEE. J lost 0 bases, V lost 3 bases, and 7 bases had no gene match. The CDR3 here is CASSAPSGGASTDTQYF. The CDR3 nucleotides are TGTGCCAGCAGCGCCCCGAGCGGGGGGGCTAGCACAGATACGCAGTATTTT.

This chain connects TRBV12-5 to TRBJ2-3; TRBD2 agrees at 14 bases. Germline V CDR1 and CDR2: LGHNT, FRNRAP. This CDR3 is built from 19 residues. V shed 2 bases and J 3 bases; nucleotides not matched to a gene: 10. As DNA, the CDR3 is TGTGCTAGTGGTTTGCCAAGACCGGGACTAGCGGGGGTTACAGATACGCAGTATTTT. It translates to CASGLPRPGLAGVTDTQYF.

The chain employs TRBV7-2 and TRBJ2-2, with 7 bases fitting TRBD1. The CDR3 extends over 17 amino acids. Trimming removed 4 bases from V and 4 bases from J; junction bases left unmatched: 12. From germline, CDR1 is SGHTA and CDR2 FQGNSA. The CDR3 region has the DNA TGTGCCAGCAGCTCCCGGACAGGCTACTTTATCACCGGGGAGCTGTTTTTT. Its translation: CASSSRTGYFITGELFF.

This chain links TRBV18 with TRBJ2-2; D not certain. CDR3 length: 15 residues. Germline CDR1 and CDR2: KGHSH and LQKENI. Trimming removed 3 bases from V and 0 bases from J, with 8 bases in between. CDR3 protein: CASSPGIANTGELFF. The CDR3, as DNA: TGTGCCAGCTCACCGGGCATCGCGAACACCGGGGAGCTGTTTTTT.

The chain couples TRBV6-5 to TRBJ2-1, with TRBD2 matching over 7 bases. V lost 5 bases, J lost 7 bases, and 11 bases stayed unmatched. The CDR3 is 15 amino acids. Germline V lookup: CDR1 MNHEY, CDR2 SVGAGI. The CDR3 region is CASSPPGLRKNEQFF. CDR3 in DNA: TGTGCCAGCAGTCCCCCGGGACTAAGAAAGAATGAGCAGTTCTTC.

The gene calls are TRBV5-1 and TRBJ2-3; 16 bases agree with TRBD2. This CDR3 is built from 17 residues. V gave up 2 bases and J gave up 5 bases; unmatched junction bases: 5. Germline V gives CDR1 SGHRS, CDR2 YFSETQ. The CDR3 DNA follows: TGCGCCAGCAGCTTTGGGACTAGCGGGGGGGCAGGAGATACGCAGTATTTT. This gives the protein CASSFGTSGGAGDTQYF.

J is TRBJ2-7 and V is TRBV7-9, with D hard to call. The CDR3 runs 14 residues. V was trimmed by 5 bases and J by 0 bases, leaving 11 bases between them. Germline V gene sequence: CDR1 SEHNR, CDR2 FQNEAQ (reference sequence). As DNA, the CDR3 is TGTGCCAGCAGCCCCAGAGCAGGCTCCTACGAGCAGTACTTC. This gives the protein CASSPRAGSYEQYF.

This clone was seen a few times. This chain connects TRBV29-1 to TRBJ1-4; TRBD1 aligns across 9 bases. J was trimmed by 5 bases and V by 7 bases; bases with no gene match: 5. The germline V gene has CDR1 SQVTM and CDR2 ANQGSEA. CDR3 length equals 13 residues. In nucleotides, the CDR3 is TGCAGCGGATGGGACAGGGAAAATGAAAAACTGTTTTTT. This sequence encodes CSGWDRENEKLFF.

The CDR3 protein is CASSPVASGVYNEQFF. In DNA form, the CDR3 reads TGTGCCAGCAGTCCCGTGGCTAGCGGAGTATACAATGAGCAGTTCTTC. The V and J genes are TRBV9 and TRBJ2-1; 7 nucleotides match TRBD2. Germline-derived CDR1 and CDR2 are SGDLS and YYNGEE. The CDR3 has 16 residues. V lost 5 bases and J lost 4; bases outside the gene matches: 12.

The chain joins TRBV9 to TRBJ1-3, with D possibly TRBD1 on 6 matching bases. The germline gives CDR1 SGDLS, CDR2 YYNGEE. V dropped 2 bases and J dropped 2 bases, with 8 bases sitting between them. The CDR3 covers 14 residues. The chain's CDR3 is CASSVQGTGNTIYF. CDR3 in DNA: TGTGCCAGCAGCGTGCAGGGGACTGGAAACACCATATATTTT. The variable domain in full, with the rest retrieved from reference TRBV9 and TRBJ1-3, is DSGVTQTPKHLITATGQRVTLRCSPRSGDLSVYWYQQSLDQGLQFLIQYYNGEERAKGNILERFSAQQFPDLHSELNLSSLELGDSALYFCASSVQGTGNTIYFGEGSWLTVV.

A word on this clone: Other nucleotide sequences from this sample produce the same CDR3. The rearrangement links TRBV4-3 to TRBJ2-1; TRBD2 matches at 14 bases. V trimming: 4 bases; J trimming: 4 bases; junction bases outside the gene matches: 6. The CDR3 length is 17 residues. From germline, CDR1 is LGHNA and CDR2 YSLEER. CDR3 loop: CASSRGLAGGQYNEQFF. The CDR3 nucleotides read TGCGCCAGCAGCCGCGGACTAGCGGGAGGCCAGTACAATGAGCAGTTCTTC.

Here the CDR3 reads CATSDRPGQQSTDTQYF. As DNA, the CDR3 is TGTGCCACCAGTGACCGACCGGGACAACAGAGCACAGATACGCAGTATTTT. The V and J genes are TRBV24-1 and TRBJ2-3, with a weak D call TRBD1 (6 bases). Germline V gene lookup returns CDR1 KGHDR and CDR2 SFDVKD. This CDR3 has 17 residues. V shed 4 bases and J shed 0 bases, with 16 bases lying between them.

CDR3 amino acids: CASSEGLGARNEQFF. DNA for the CDR3: TGTGCCAGCAGTGAGGGTCTGGGGGCACGCAATGAGCAGTTCTTC. V usage is TRBV25-1 and J usage is TRBJ2-1; D possibly corresponds to TRBD1 (6 bases). V lost 3 bases and J 6 bases, leaving 15 bases between the germline ends. The germline gives CDR1 MGHDK, CDR2 SYGVNS. The CDR3 has 15 residues.

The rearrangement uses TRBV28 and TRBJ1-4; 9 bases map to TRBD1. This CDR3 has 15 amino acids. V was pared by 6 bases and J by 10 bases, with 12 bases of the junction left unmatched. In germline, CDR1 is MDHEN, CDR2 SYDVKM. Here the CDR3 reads CASRFRDRAVGKLFF. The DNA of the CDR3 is TGTGCCAGCAGATTTCGGGACAGGGCGGTAGGAAAACTGTTTTTT.

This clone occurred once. This chain's CDR3 is CASSSRTSGEPKTYNEQFF. Here the CDR3 DNA reads TGTGCCAGCAGCTCCCGGACTAGCGGGGAACCTAAGACCTACAATGAGCAGTTCTTC. This chain uses TRBV11-3 with TRBJ2-1, with 12 bases identical to TRBD2. This CDR3 is built from 19 residues. The J segment lost 2 bases and the V segment lost 4 bases, leaving 12 bases of the junction unmatched. Germline loops: CDR1 SGHNT, CDR2 YENEEA.

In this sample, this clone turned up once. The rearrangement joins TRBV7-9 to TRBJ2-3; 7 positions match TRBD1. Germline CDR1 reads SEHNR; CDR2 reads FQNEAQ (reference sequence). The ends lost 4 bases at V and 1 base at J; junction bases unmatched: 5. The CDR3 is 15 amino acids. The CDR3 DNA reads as TGTGCCAGCAGCTACCCAGGGGGTGGCACAGATACGCAGTATTTT. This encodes CASSYPGGGTDTQYF.

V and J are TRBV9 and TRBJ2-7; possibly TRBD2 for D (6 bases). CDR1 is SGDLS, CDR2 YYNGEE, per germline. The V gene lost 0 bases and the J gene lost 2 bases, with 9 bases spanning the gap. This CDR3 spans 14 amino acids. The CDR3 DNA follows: TGTGCCAGCAGCGTAGGTGGGGGGACCTACGAGCAGTACTTC. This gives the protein CASSVGGGTYEQYF.

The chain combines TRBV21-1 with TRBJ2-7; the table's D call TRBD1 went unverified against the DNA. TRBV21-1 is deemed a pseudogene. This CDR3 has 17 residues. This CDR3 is CASSKVSDRDRTYEQYF. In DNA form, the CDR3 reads TGTGCCAGCAGCAAAGTTTCGGACAGGGACCGAACCTACGAGCAGTACTTC.

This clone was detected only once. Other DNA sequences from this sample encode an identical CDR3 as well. CDR3 region: CASSPGGYGYTF. In nucleotides, the CDR3 is TGTGCCAGCAGTCCCGGGGGTTATGGCTACACCTTC. The V call is TRBV3-1 (or the pseudogene TRBV3-2), the J call TRBJ1-2, with D maybe TRBD1 (5 bases). This CDR3 is built from 12 residues. V was clipped by 6 bases and J by 5 bases, with 10 bases between them. Germline V gene lookup returns CDR1 LGHDT and CDR2 YNNKEL (reference sequence).

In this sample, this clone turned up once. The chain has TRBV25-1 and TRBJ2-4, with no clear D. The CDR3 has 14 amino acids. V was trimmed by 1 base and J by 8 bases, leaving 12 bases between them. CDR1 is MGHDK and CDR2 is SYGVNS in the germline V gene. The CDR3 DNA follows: TGTGCCAGCAGTGAATTGGCGTCCGGAGACATTCAGTACTTC. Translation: CASSELASGDIQYF.

The CDR3 loop is CASSSTRTSGAQSSYEQYF. The CDR3 DNA follows: TGTGCCAGCAGCTCAACTCGGACTAGCGGGGCCCAGAGCTCCTACGAGCAGTACTTC. The rearrangement links TRBV11-2 to TRBJ2-7; the match to TRBD2 covers 12 bases. V was clipped by 4 bases and J by 0 bases; unmatched bases: 13. The CDR3 spans 19 residues. Looked up from germline, CDR1 is SGHAT and CDR2 is FQNNGV.

The chain's CDR3 is CSVDSHTEAFF. In DNA, the CDR3 is TGCAGCGTGGACAGCCACACTGAAGCTTTCTTT. This chain links TRBV20-1 with TRBJ1-1, with D possibly matching TRBD1 (6 bases). The CDR3 is made up of 11 amino acids. Germline CDR1 is DFQATT and CDR2 is SNEGSKA (reference sequence).

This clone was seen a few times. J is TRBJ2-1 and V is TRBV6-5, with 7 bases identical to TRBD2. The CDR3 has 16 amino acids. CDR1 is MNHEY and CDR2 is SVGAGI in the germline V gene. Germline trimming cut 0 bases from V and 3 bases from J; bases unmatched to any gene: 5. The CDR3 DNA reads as TGTGCCAGCAGTTACTCGACCGCGGGGGACTACAATGAGCAGTTCTTC. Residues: CASSYSTAGDYNEQFF.

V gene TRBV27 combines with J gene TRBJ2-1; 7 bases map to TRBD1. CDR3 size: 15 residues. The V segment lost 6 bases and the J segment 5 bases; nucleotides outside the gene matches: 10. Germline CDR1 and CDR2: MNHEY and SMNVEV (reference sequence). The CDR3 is CASRADRVVDNEQFF. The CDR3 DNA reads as TGTGCCAGCAGGGCCGACAGGGTGGTCGACAATGAGCAGTTCTTC.

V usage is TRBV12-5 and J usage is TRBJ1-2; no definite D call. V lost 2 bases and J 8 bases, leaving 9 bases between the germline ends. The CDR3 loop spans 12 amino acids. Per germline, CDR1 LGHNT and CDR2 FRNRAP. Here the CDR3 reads CASGLKRQGYTF. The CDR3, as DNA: TGTGCTAGTGGTTTGAAGCGGCAGGGCTACACCTTC.

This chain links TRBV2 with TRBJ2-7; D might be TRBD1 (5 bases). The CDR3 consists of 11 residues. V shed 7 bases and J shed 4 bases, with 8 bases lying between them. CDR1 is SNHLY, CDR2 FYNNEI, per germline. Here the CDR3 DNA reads TGTGCCAGCAATCAGGGTTACGAGCAGTACTTC. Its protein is CASNQGYEQYF.

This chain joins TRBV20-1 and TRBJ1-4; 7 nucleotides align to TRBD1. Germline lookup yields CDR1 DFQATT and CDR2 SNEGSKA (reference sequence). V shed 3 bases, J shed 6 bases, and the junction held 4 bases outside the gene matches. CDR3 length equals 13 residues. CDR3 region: CSASRGGDEKLFF. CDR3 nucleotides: TGCAGTGCTAGTCGAGGGGGCGATGAAAAACTGTTTTTT.

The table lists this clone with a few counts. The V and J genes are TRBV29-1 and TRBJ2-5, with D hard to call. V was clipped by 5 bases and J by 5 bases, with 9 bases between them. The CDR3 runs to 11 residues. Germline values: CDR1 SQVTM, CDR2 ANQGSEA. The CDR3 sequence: CSVQVVETQYF. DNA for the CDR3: TGCAGCGTTCAAGTAGTGGAGACCCAGTACTTC.

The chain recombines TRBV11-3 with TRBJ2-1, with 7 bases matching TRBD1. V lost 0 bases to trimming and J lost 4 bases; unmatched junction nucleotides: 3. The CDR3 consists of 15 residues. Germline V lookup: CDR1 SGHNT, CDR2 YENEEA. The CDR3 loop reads CASSLEGTVYNEQFF. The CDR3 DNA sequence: TGTGCCAGCAGCTTAGAGGGGACAGTATACAATGAGCAGTTCTTC.

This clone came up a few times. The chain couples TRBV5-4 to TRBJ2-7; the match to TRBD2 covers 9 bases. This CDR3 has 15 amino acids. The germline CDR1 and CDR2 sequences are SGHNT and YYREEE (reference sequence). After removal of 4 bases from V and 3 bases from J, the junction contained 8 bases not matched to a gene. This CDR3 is CASSEGTSRGYEQYF. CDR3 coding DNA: TGTGCCAGCAGCGAAGGGACTAGCCGAGGCTACGAGCAGTACTTC.